The present entry profiles one T cell receptor beta chain with its context. This entry belongs to a study of T cell changes during pregnancy in multiple sclerosis. Only in-frame clones appear in the TCRdb table, and some are missing; sequencing was by immunoSEQ multiplex PCR. Found here are about 38,000 clones, about 91% of them singletons; the top ten hold around 10%. The germline V gene encodes CDR1 MNHEY and CDR2 SVGAGI. Trimming stripped 6 bases from V and 3 bases from J, with 12 bases between. CDR3 size: 14 residues. The source was CD8+ T cells from peripheral blood mononuclear cells, collected after pregnancy. The source is a female donor with multiple sclerosis, enrolled in a pregnancy study. The chain employs TRBV6-5 and TRBJ1-5; no definite D call. The CDR3: CASSPDFHNQPQHF. The CDR3 nucleotides read TGTGCCAGCAGCCCGGACTTCCACAATCAGCCCCAGCATTTT.